This T cell receptor (beta chain) was profiled in a study of T cell responses to AZD1222 COVID-19 vaccine. The study's findings and limits: White British people made up most donors, females outnumbered males, and clonal diversity was possibly underestimated. Nearly half of spike-specific TCRs reportedly target unmutated variant regions.

Only in-frame clones appear in the TCRdb table, and some are missing; sequencing was by immunoSEQ multiplex PCR. This table lists about 140,000 clones. Remarks on this clone: The antigen is not known.

Germline-derived CDR1 and CDR2 are MNHEY and SVGEGT. The V and J ends lost 3 bases and 0 bases, in that order; junction bases with no gene match: 3. The CDR3 length is 15 residues. The genes are TRBV6-2 or TRBV6-3 and TRBJ2-3; TRBD2 aligns across 7 bases. The TCR comes from an adult in good health. Sequencing was done on a sample of peripheral blood. The CDR3 sequence: CASSYSAGSTDTQYF. The CDR3 nucleotides read TGTGCCAGCAGTTATTCAGCGGGGAGCACAGATACGCAGTATTTT.